A selection of T cell receptor beta chains follows, all from one sample in a study of blood T cell repertoires in COVID-19. The protocol was immunoSEQ multiplex PCR, while the TCRdb copy is restricted to in-frame clones and leaves out a portion. This sample has 490,000 or so clones, with around 89% found just once. The sample consisted of PBMCs or T cells enriched from blood (not recorded which). Every receptor here comes from a middle-aged woman who had recovered from COVID-19. Both conserved end residues are part of each CDR3. A D gene is named only where the DNA matches it firmly. Clone size is shown for a subset of rows, as once, few, many or a class of expanded clone.

TRBD2 | . | TRBJ2-7 | TRBV27 | CASSPGLAASYEQYF | TGTGCCAGCAGTCCCGGACTAGCGGCCTCCTACGAGCAGTACTTC
. | . | TRBJ1-2 | TRBV27 | CASSLSGANYGYTF | TGTGCCAGCAGTTTGTCAGGGGCTAACTATGGCTACACCTTC
. | once | TRBJ2-7 | TRBV7-9 | CASSSGVSYEQYF | TGTGCCAGCAGCTCGGGGGTTTCCTACGAGCAGTACTTC
. | . | TRBJ1-3 | TRBV6-2/TRBV6-3 | CASSYVGRGNTIYF | TGTGCCAGCAGTTACGTGGGGCGAGGAAACACCATATATTTT
TRBD1 | . | TRBJ1-1 | TRBV7-9 | CASSNDREMNTEAFF | TGTGCCAGCAGCAATGACAGGGAAATGAACACTGAAGCTTTCTTT
. | . | TRBJ2-5 | TRBV7-2 | CASSSSFQETQYF | TGTGCCAGCAGCTCTAGCTTCCAAGAGACCCAGTACTTC
. | . | TRBJ1-1 | TRBV7-8 | CASSLYTGQEQGEAFF | TGTGCCAGCAGCTTATACACGGGCCAGGAACAGGGTGAAGCTTTCTTT
TRBD1 | . | TRBJ2-1 | TRBV3-1/TRBV3-2 | CASSPSGTGTAEQFF | TGTGCCAGCAGCCCCTCCGGGACAGGGACCGCTGAGCAGTTCTTC
TRBD1 | . | TRBJ2-4 | TRBV18 | CASSPRDSLAKNIQYF | TGTGCCAGCTCACCAAGGGACAGCCTAGCCAAAAACATTCAGTACTTC
TRBD1 | . | TRBJ2-7 | TRBV6-6 | CASSLPDREGSYEQYF | TGTGCCAGCAGCCTACCGGACAGGGAAGGCTCCTACGAGCAGTACTTC
TRBD1 | . | TRBJ2-1 | TRBV6-6 | CASSRQGEDTYNEQFF | TGTGCCAGCAGTCGACAGGGGGAAGACACCTACAATGAGCAGTTCTTC
. | . | TRBJ1-2 | TRBV4-1 | CASSQDVQLVGYTF | TGCGCCAGCAGCCAAGATGTCCAACTCGTGGGCTACACCTTC
TRBD2 | once | TRBJ2-3 | TRBV2 | CASEGLAGAEISTDTQYF | TGTGCCAGCGAGGGACTAGCGGGAGCGGAAATAAGCACAGATACGCAGTATTTT
TRBD1 | . | TRBJ2-5 | TRBV12-3/TRBV12-4 | CASTWTGEKTQYF | TGTGCCAGCACGTGGACAGGGGAAAAGACCCAGTACTTC
TRBD1 | once | TRBJ1-3 | TRBV19 | CASSSGGYRNTIYF | TGTGCCAGTAGTTCAGGGGGCTATAGAAACACCATATATTTT
TRBD1 | . | TRBJ2-5 | TRBV27 | CASSWTGGGHQETQYF | TGTGCCAGCAGTTGGACAGGGGGCGGTCACCAAGAGACCCAGTACTTC
. | . | TRBJ1-1 | TRBV30 | CAWSGAGLPMNTEAFF | TGTGCCTGGAGTGGAGCTGGACTTCCGATGAACACTGAAGCTTTCTTT
. | . | TRBJ1-6 | TRBV10-3 | CAIKPDRAYSPLHF | TGTGCCATCAAGCCGGACAGAGCTTATTCACCCCTCCACTTT
. | . | TRBJ2-2 | TRBV27 | CASSPGHLGTGELFF | TGTGCCAGCAGTCCCGGACACTTGGGCACCGGGGAGCTGTTTTTT
. | once | TRBJ1-6 | TRBV27 | CASSPPGRVNSPLHF | TGTGCCAGCAGTCCCCCGGGAAGAGTAAATTCACCCCTCCACTTT
. | . | TRBJ1-2 | TRBV5-1 | CASSLVTLDRNYGYTF | TGCGCCAGCAGCTTGGTGACCCTCGACAGGAACTATGGCTACACCTTC
TRBD2 | . | TRBJ2-7 | TRBV5-6 | CASSYSGSPYEQYF | TGTGCCAGCAGTTATAGCGGGAGTCCCTACGAGCAGTACTTC
TRBD2 | . | TRBJ2-1 | TRBV7-9 | CASSLIAGLIYNEQFF | TGTGCCAGCAGCTTAATAGCGGGCTTAATTTACAATGAGCAGTTCTTC
TRBD1 | once | TRBJ2-3 | TRBV6-1 | CASREDRALTQYF | TGTGCCAGCAGGGAAGACAGGGCCCTTACGCAGTATTTT
TRBD1 | . | TRBJ2-5 | TRBV7-2 | CASSVNRDSQETQYF | TGTGCCAGCAGCGTTAACCGGGACAGCCAAGAGACCCAGTACTTC
TRBD2 | . | TRBJ2-1 | TRBV7-2 | CASSFPQGGGGNEQFF | TGTGCCAGCAGCTTCCCCCAGGGAGGCGGGGGCAATGAGCAGTTCTTC
TRBD1 | once | TRBJ1-2 | TRBV25-1 | CASSELGVDREYTF | TGTGCCAGCAGTGAATTGGGTGTGGACAGGGAATACACCTTC
TRBD2 | . | TRBJ2-3 | TRBV24-1 | CATRAGVTDTQYF | TGTGCCACCAGGGCGGGAGTCACAGATACGCAGTATTTT
. | . | TRBJ1-1 | TRBV11-3 | CASSLQRNTEAFF | TGTGCCAGCAGCCTACAGAGGAACACTGAAGCTTTCTTT
. | . | TRBJ1-1 | TRBV6-5 | CASPGSLNTEAFF | TGTGCCAGCCCAGGGTCCCTGAACACTGAAGCTTTCTTT
. | . | TRBJ1-1 | TRBV6-5 | CASSYSRDLNTEAFF | TGTGCCAGCAGTTACTCGAGGGACTTGAACACTGAAGCTTTCTTT
. | . | TRBJ2-5 | TRBV11-3 | CASSQPHSKRTETQYF | TGTGCCAGCAGCCAACCCCATTCCAAGCGTACGGAGACCCAGTACTTC
TRBD2 | . | TRBJ2-3 | TRBV7-2 | CASSFGLAEGDTQYF | TGTGCCAGCAGCTTCGGACTAGCGGAGGGAGATACGCAGTATTTT
TRBD2 | . | TRBJ2-1 | TRBV10-3 | CAIKEGTSGSDNEQFF | TGTGCCATCAAGGAGGGGACTAGCGGCTCCGACAATGAGCAGTTCTTC
. | once | TRBJ1-5 | TRBV27 | CASSHRPGDSNQPQHF | TGTGCCAGCAGCCACCGACCGGGAGATAGCAATCAGCCCCAGCATTTT
TRBD2 | . | TRBJ2-1 | TRBV4-2 | CASSQELAGVEQFF | TGTGCCAGCAGCCAAGAGCTAGCGGGGGTTGAGCAGTTCTTC
. | once | TRBJ1-5 | TRBV27 | CASSLFVGGHLRTPQHF | TGTGCCAGCAGTTTATTTGTGGGGGGGCACCTTAGGACGCCCCAGCATTTT
TRBD1 | . | TRBJ2-7 | TRBV5-1 | CASSQLTGADSYEQYF | TGCGCCAGCAGCCAGTTGACAGGGGCGGACTCCTACGAGCAGTACTTC
TRBD1 | few | TRBJ1-5 | TRBV10-3 | CAISGDSDQPQHF | TGTGCCATCAGTGGGGACAGCGATCAGCCCCAGCATTTT
TRBD2 | few | TRBJ2-5 | TRBV7-2 | CASSFWGGGVQETQYF | TGTGCCAGCAGCTTTTGGGGGGGAGGGGTCCAAGAGACCCAGTACTTC
TRBD2 | . | TRBJ2-5 | TRBV7-2 | CASSPLAGGYQETQYF | TGTGCCAGCAGCCCTCTAGCGGGAGGGTACCAAGAGACCCAGTACTTC
. | . | TRBJ2-3 | TRBV27 | CASSWVSSTDTQYF | TGTGCCAGCAGTTGGGTTAGCAGTACAGATACGCAGTATTTT
. | . | TRBJ2-1 | TRBV19 | CASSDYLGIPNYNEQFF | TGTGCCAGTAGTGACTACCTCGGCATCCCAAACTACAATGAGCAGTTCTTC
TRBD2 | . | TRBJ2-7 | TRBV7-2 | CASSLVTGLAGDEQYF | TGTGCCAGCAGCTTAGTTACGGGCCTAGCGGGAGACGAGCAGTACTTC
. | . | TRBJ1-3 | TRBV18 | CASSPVEQNHSGNTIYF | TGTGCCAGCTCACCCGTCGAACAAAACCACTCTGGAAACACCATATATTTT
TRBD1 | few | TRBJ1-5 | TRBV5-8 | CASSPMGQGYQPQHF | TGTGCCAGCAGCCCTATGGGACAGGGGTATCAGCCCCAGCATTTT
TRBD1 | . | TRBJ2-3 | TRBV24-1 | CATSRRDRALDTQYF | TGTGCCACCAGCCGGCGGGACAGGGCCCTAGATACGCAGTATTTT
. | . | TRBJ1-6 | TRBV9 | CASSVDASSYNSPLHF | TGTGCCAGCAGCGTAGATGCCAGCTCCTATAATTCACCCCTCCACTTT